Each of the 30 T cell receptor beta chains below was sequenced from the same sample in a study of shared T cell receptors in the human thymus. Method: immunoSEQ multiplex PCR; TCRdb's copy keeps in-frame clones and lacks some. The table has about 660,000 clones, roughly 90% seen once; the top ten hold about 0.01%. The same specimen was also included in a second study, on human thymus T cells.

Sequences were obtained from thymocytes. The receptors shown here come from a boy in the first two years of life with a congenital heart defect.

The J gene is TRBJ1-4, the V gene TRBV5-4; D not resolved. There are 14 residues in the CDR3. The V and J ends lost 2 bases and 7 bases respectively, with 12 bases between them. Germline loops: CDR1 SGHNT, CDR2 YYREEE (reference sequence). CDR3: CASSFGPEGEKLFF. CDR3 DNA sequence: TGTGCCAGCAGCTTTGGCCCTGAGGGTGAAAAACTGTTTTTT.

This sequence joins TRBV4-3 and TRBJ2-7, with 8 positions matching TRBD1. V trimming: 4 bases; J trimming: 1 base; junction bases outside the gene matches: 9. CDR1 is LGHNA and CDR2 is YSLEER in the germline V gene. This CDR3 has 16 residues. CDR3 residues: CASSPPPGQVSYEQYF. CDR3 nucleotides: TGCGCCAGCAGCCCCCCTCCGGGACAGGTTTCCTACGAGCAGTACTTC.

The chain employs TRBV5-4 and TRBJ1-1; TRBD1 aligns across 9 bases. This CDR3 has 13 amino acids. In germline, CDR1 is SGHNT, CDR2 YYREEE (reference sequence). The ends lost 5 bases at V and 5 bases at J; junction bases unmatched: 4. CDR3 sequence: CASRDRGETEAFF. The CDR3 nucleotides are TGTGCCAGCAGGGACAGGGGTGAGACTGAAGCTTTCTTT.

The CDR3 is CASGPGGHLNYGYTF. CDR3 nucleotide sequence: TGTGCTAGTGGTCCTGGGGGACACCTTAACTATGGCTACACCTTC. The chain combines TRBV12-5 with TRBJ1-2, with D tentatively TRBD1 (6 bases). Trimming pared 5 bases from V and 1 base from J, leaving 14 bases between. Germline V CDR1 and CDR2: LGHNT, FRNRAP. This CDR3 contains 15 residues.

This clone was seen more than once but under ten times. The CDR3 DNA follows: TGTGCCAGCAGCCAAGAGGGCAGGGGCTCTGGAAACACCATATATTTT. It yields the protein CASSQEGRGSGNTIYF. The V gene is TRBV14, the J gene TRBJ1-3, with D tentatively TRBD1 (6 bases). Germline V gene data show CDR1 as SGHDN and CDR2 as FVKESK. Trimming took 0 bases from V and 0 from J, leaving 9 bases between them. CDR3 length equals 16 residues.

The chain is built from TRBV5-5 and TRBJ2-7; 8 nucleotides align to TRBD2. Losses at the gene ends were 5 bases for V and 1 base for J; bases not matched to a gene: 8. This CDR3 has 15 residues. CDR1 and CDR2 (germline): SGHKS, YYEKEE (reference sequence). For the CDR3, the DNA is TGTGCCAGCAGGGCGGGGGGCGCGACGTCCTACGAGCAGTACTTC. It yields the protein CASRAGGATSYEQYF.

The chain has TRBV14 and TRBJ2-3; 13 bases map to TRBD2. Looked up from germline, CDR1 is SGHDN and CDR2 is FVKESK. With 4 bases clipped from V and 0 bases from J, the junction kept 10 bases outside the gene matches. The CDR3 length is 19 residues. The CDR3 reads CASSPPPTSGRRSTDTQYF. The DNA of the CDR3 is TGTGCCAGCAGCCCTCCCCCGACTAGCGGGAGGCGAAGCACAGATACGCAGTATTTT.

This chain links TRBV2 with TRBJ2-2; weak D call: TRBD2 (5 bases). The germline V gene encodes CDR1 SNHLY and CDR2 FYNNEI. With 3 bases removed from V and 0 bases from J, the gap between germline ends came to 11 bases. There are 16 residues in the CDR3. CDR3 residues: CASSEEVESNTGELFF. CDR3 bases: TGTGCCAGCAGTGAGGAGGTGGAATCGAACACCGGGGAGCTGTTTTTT. Looking up the rest from reference TRBV2 and TRBJ2-2 gives the full variable domain: EPEVTQTPSHQVTQMGQEVILRCVPISNHLYFYWYRQILGQKVEFLVSFYNNEISEKSEIFDDQFSVERPDGSNFTLKIRSTKLEDSAMYFCASSEEVESNTGELFFGEGSRLTVL.

The chain employs TRBV2 and TRBJ2-3; 9 bases are a match to TRBD1. V dropped 8 bases and J dropped 2; count of bases not matched to a gene: 11. Germline V gene lookup returns CDR1 SNHLY and CDR2 FYNNEI. The CDR3 has 16 amino acids. The CDR3 loop reads CASPEPGQGFTDTQYF. CDR3 bases: TGTGCCAGCCCCGAGCCGGGACAGGGATTCACAGATACGCAGTATTTT.

This chain joins TRBV6-1 and TRBJ1-6; 7 bases align to TRBD1. Germline trimming cut 2 bases from V and 14 bases from J; bases unmatched to any gene: 3. Germline loops: CDR1 MNHNS, CDR2 SASEGT. CDR3 length: 12 amino acids. This CDR3 reads CASSETGEALHF. CDR3 DNA sequence: TGTGCCAGCAGTGAAACAGGGGAGGCCCTCCACTTT.

The chain uses TRBV19 and TRBJ2-2, with D perhaps TRBD2 (5 bases). The V gene lost 6 bases and the J gene lost 9 bases, with 20 bases spanning the gap. Germline V CDR1 and CDR2: LNHDA, SQIVND (reference sequence). CDR3 size: 15 residues. The CDR3, as DNA: TGTGCCAGTAGAATCGGGATGCAAAGTCCCAGGGAGCTGTTTTTT. Translated, it gives CASRIGMQSPRELFF. The full variable domain, with the rest looked up from reference TRBV19 and TRBJ2-2, is DGGITQSPKYLFRKEGQNVTLSCEQNLNHDAMYWYRQDPGQGLRLIYYSQIVNDFQKGDIAEGYSVSREKKESFPLTVTSAQKNPTAFYLCASRIGMQSPRELFFGEGSRLTVL.

This clone was detected only once. The V gene is TRBV19, the J gene TRBJ1-2, with 7 bases that match TRBD1. Germline-derived CDR1 and CDR2 are LNHDA and SQIVND (reference sequence). J lost 0 bases, V lost 1 base, and 8 bases had no gene match. This CDR3 region has 17 residues. CDR3 sequence (DNA): TGTGCCAGTAGTATAGGACGCGACAGGGTAGCTAACTATGGCTACACCTTC. This codes for CASSIGRDRVANYGYTF.

The chain is built from TRBV5-8 and TRBJ2-5, with no clear D. Germline CDR1 reads SGHTS; CDR2 reads YDEGEE. Trimming removed 0 bases at V and 6 bases at J, with 9 bases between. The CDR3 extends over 13 amino acids. The CDR3 loop is CASSLADIKTQYF. The CDR3 DNA reads TGTGCCAGCAGCTTGGCAGACATAAAGACCCAGTACTTC.

The V call is TRBV30, the J call TRBJ2-7, with D unresolved. The germline V gene encodes CDR1 GTSNPN and CDR2 SVGIG (reference sequence). Trimming left V 2 bases short and J 0 bases short, with 11 bases between. The CDR3 is 14 amino acids. The CDR3: CAWSPPRSSYEQYF. The CDR3 region has the DNA TGTGCCTGGAGTCCTCCTAGAAGCTCCTACGAGCAGTACTTC.

The genes are TRBV4-3 and TRBJ2-1; 10 bases are shared with TRBD2. V lost 1 base, J lost 5 bases, and 2 bases stayed unmatched. The germline V gene has CDR1 LGHNA and CDR2 YSLEER. The CDR3 is 15 residues long. The CDR3 bases are TGCGCCAGCAGCCAAGGACTAGCGGGCGACAATGAGCAGTTCTTC. Protein sequence: CASSQGLAGDNEQFF.

This clone was recorded only once. This sequence joins TRBV12-5 and TRBJ2-7; 15 positions match TRBD2. This CDR3 has 16 amino acids. Germline loops: CDR1 LGHNT, CDR2 FRNRAP. With 5 bases clipped from V and 3 bases from J, the junction kept 5 bases outside the gene matches. This CDR3 is CASGGLAGGSRYEQYF. CDR3 DNA sequence: TGTGCTAGTGGTGGACTAGCGGGAGGGTCGCGCTACGAGCAGTACTTC.

The V gene is TRBV5-1, the J gene TRBJ1-3; D perhaps matches TRBD1 (6 bases). The CDR3 totals 14 residues. The germline V gene encodes CDR1 SGHRS and CDR2 YFSETQ. V was pared by 3 bases and J by 7 bases, with 14 bases between. CDR3 DNA: TGCGCCAGCAGCTCAGACAGGAATTTGAACACCATATATTTT. As protein: CASSSDRNLNTIYF.

The chain joins TRBV4-2 to TRBJ2-7, with 8 bases fitting TRBD2. The CDR3 runs 17 residues. V was clipped by 1 base and J by 6 bases; unmatched bases: 14. Germline CDR1 reads LGHNA; CDR2 reads YNFKEQ. DNA of the CDR3: TGTGCCAGCAGCCAAGGGTACAGCGGGAGAGACAATTCCGAGCAGTACTTC. This encodes CASSQGYSGRDNSEQYF.

The chain is built from TRBV25-1 and TRBJ2-3; a possible D gene is TRBD2 (5 bases). Germline values: CDR1 MGHDK, CDR2 SYGVNS. CDR3 length: 13 amino acids. Trimming removed 6 bases from V and 0 bases from J, with 7 bases in between. The CDR3 DNA reads as TGTGCCAGCAGCGGACTTAGCACAGATACGCAGTATTTT. Translation: CASSGLSTDTQYF. Looking up the rest from reference TRBV25-1 and TRBJ2-3 gives the full variable domain: EADIYQTPRYLVIGTGKKITLECSQTMGHDKMYWYQQDPGMELHLIHYSYGVNSTEKGDLSSESTVSRIRTEHFPLTLESARPSHTSQYLCASSGLSTDTQYFGPGTRLTVL.

The chain is built from TRBV19 and TRBJ1-1; D call uncertain. The V gene lost 1 base and the J gene lost 3 bases, with 18 bases spanning the gap. CDR3 size: 17 residues. Germline CDR1 and CDR2: LNHDA and SQIVND (reference sequence). The CDR3 region has the DNA TGTGCCAGTAGTATAGTCTGGCGGCGGCGGAATCACACTGAAGCTTTCTTT. Amino acids: CASSIVWRRRNHTEAFF.

This chain uses TRBV4-1 with TRBJ1-2; no firm D call. Trimming took off 0 bases at V and 5 bases at J, with 10 bases between the two ends. The germline V gene encodes CDR1 MGHRA and CDR2 YSYEKL. This CDR3 is 14 amino acids long. The CDR3 nucleotides read TGCGCCAGCAGCCAAGATGGCGGTTTATATGGCTACACCTTC. Amino acid sequence: CASSQDGGLYGYTF.

The rearrangement uses TRBV4-1 and TRBJ2-7, with 13 bases matching TRBD2. In germline, CDR1 is MGHRA, CDR2 YSYEKL. The CDR3 extends over 17 amino acids. Trimming took 0 bases from V and 7 from J; bases not matched to a gene: 9. The CDR3 coding sequence is TGCGCCAGCAGCCAAGAGGGACTAGCGGGGACCGGGGGGGAGCAGTACTTC. It specifies CASSQEGLAGTGGEQYF.

About this clone itself: The germline gene is not matched at one end of the junction; a read error may be the cause. The chain recombines TRBV23-1 with TRBJ1-1; weak D call: TRBD1 (5 bases). TRBV23-1 is an ORF; its function is uncertain. The CDR3 is 17 amino acids. This CDR3 is CASSQSAGPLTNTETFF. The CDR3, as DNA: TGCGCCAGCAGTCAATCGGCAGGGCCCCTTACGAACACTGAAACTTTCTTT.

The rearrangement uses TRBV29-1 and TRBJ2-1, with 12 bases matching TRBD2. The CDR3 has 17 residues. V lost 4 bases to trimming and J lost 0 bases; unmatched junction nucleotides: 7. Germline V lookup: CDR1 SQVTM, CDR2 ANQGSEA. CDR3 residues: CSVGTSGTQSSYNEQFF. The DNA of the CDR3 is TGCAGCGTTGGGACTAGCGGGACCCAGAGCTCCTACAATGAGCAGTTCTTC.

The chain has TRBV7-3 and TRBJ2-1; TRBD2 matches 7 bases. The V segment lost 4 bases and the J segment 4 bases; nucleotides outside the gene matches: 4. From germline, CDR1 is SGHTA and CDR2 FQGTGA. The CDR3 runs to 14 residues. CDR3 sequence reads: CASSSRGGYNEQFF. CDR3 DNA: TGTGCCAGCAGCTCCCGCGGGGGTTACAATGAGCAGTTCTTC.

The rearrangement joins TRBV6-1 to TRBJ2-2; 8 positions match TRBD1. This CDR3 region has 18 residues. V dropped 0 bases and J dropped 0; count of bases not matched to a gene: 6. The germline CDR1 and CDR2 sequences are MNHNS and SASEGT. The CDR3 DNA is TGTGCCAGCAGTGAAGCGCTGGGACAGGTAGCGAACACCGGGGAGCTGTTTTTT. Translation: CASSEALGQVANTGELFF.

CDR3 DNA: TGTGCCAGCAGTTTTTGGGCCCCGGTCCCTAGCGGGAGGACGGCAGATACGCAGTATTTT. This sequence encodes CASSFWAPVPSGRTADTQYF. The rearrangement joins TRBV27 to TRBJ2-3, with TRBD2 identical over 11 bases. In germline, CDR1 is MNHEY, CDR2 SMNVEV (reference sequence). The CDR3 is 20 residues long. V shed 3 bases, J shed 4 bases, and the junction held 18 bases outside the gene matches.

The J gene is TRBJ2-5, the V gene TRBV29-1; TRBD1 might be the D (6 bases). The J call may be wrong; the DNA end is better matched by TRBJ2-7. The CDR3 is 13 residues long. Germline assignment: CDR1 SQVTM and CDR2 ANQGSEA. The CDR3 nucleotides read TGCAGCGTTGGTGCAGGGGACGCCTACGAGCAGTACTTC. Translation gives CSVGAGDAYEQYF.

J is TRBJ2-7 and V is TRBV9, with D possibly matching TRBD2 (6 bases). Deletions cut 3 bases from V and 7 bases from J, with 11 bases between. Germline V gives CDR1 SGDLS, CDR2 YYNGEE. The CDR3 spans 12 residues. The CDR3 region is CASSGPEGEQYF. The CDR3 DNA follows: TGTGCCAGCAGCGGCCCGGAGGGGGAGCAGTACTTC.

Notes on this clone: Other DNA sequences in the sample encode the same CDR3. The chain couples TRBV27 to TRBJ2-5; D possibly corresponds to TRBD1 (5 bases). This CDR3 comprises 13 residues. CDR1 and CDR2 (germline): MNHEY, SMNVEV (reference sequence). The V end was cut by 4 bases, the J end by 2 bases, with 8 bases between. CDR3 in amino acids: CASSSTVQETQYF. CDR3 DNA: TGTGCCAGCAGTTCGACAGTACAAGAGACCCAGTACTTC.